This T cell receptor beta chain was observed in a study of early T cells in non-severe SARS-CoV-2 infection. As for the study in general: Bulk RNA isolated from unsorted whole blood underwent sequencing; chains were not paired.

V lost 7 bases and J lost 2; bases outside the gene matches: 7. Germline-derived CDR1 and CDR2 are SEHNR and FQNEAQ (reference sequence). There are 15 residues in the CDR3. This clonotype was observed many times. TCRdb analysed the 5' RACE reads with MiXCR anew, one entry per CDR3 protein. The sample consists of over 50,000 distinct CDR3 sequences, roughly 13% of them appearing once. Sequencing was performed on whole blood. V gene TRBV7-9 combines with J gene TRBJ2-3, with 9 bases matching TRBD2. This TCR was recovered from an adult who was a healthcare worker with PCR-confirmed SARS-CoV-2 infection or an uninfected control (not recorded which). The CDR3 DNA sequence: TGTGCCAGCACCACGAGCGGGGGGTACACAGATACGCAGTATTTT. Residues: CASTTSGGYTDTQYF. The full variable domain, in which reference TRBV7-9 and TRBJ2-3 provide the parts outside the CDR3, is DTGVSQNPRHKITKRGQNVTFRCDPISEHNRLYWYRQTLGQGPEFLTYFQNEAQLEKSRLLSDRFSAERPKGSFSTLEIQRTEQGDSAMYLCASTTSGGYTDTQYFGPGTRLTVL.